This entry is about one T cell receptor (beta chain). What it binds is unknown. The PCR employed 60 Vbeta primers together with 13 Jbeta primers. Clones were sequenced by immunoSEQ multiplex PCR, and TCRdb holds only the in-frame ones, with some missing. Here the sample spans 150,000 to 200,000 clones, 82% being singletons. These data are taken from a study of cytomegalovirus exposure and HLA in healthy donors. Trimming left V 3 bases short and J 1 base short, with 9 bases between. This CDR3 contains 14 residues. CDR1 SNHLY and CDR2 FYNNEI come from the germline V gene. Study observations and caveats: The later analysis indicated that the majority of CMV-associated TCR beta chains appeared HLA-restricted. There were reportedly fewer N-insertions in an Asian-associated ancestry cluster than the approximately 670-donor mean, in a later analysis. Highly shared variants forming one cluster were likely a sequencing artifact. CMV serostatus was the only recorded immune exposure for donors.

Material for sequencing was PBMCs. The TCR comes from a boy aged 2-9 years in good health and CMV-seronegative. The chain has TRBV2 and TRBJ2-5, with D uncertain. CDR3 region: CASSEVTSQETQYF. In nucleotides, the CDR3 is TGTGCCAGCAGTGAGGTCACATCCCAAGAGACCCAGTACTTC.